These 4 T cell receptor beta chains originate from one sample sequenced in a study of Ad26.COV2.S vaccination and SARS-CoV-2 variants listed by TCRdb under 2021. The sample's treatment or condition label, in plain terms: 19 received Ad26.COV2.S at low or high dose, single or two shots; roughly 5 received placebo; per-sample allocation not given. For vaccine and placebo recipients, repertoires were sequenced using samples collected on day 63 after the first injection. Libraries were constructed by the immunoSEQ multiplex PCR assay. The immuneACCESS repertoire file appears here via TCRdb, limited to in-frame rearrangements. These files lack a portion of the clones; in checked studies, under half of the deficit traces to unresolved V genes, and the cause of the others is not known. This sample has just under 250,000 clones in its table, and around nine tenths of those were observed once. In total, the top ten clones hold approximately 11% of the sample.

Material: peripheral blood, obtained in a trial of Ad26.COV2.S vaccine versus placebo. These receptors originate from a person between 18 and 65 years old who received the Ad26.COV2.S COVID-19 vaccine or a placebo.

The chain couples TRBV7-8 to TRBJ2-7; TRBD2 might be the D (6 bases). Looked up from germline, CDR1 is SGHVS and CDR2 is FQNEAQ. Trimming cost V 1 base and J 0 bases, with 10 bases left between them. This CDR3 has 15 amino acids. The CDR3 is CASSLVAGPSYEQYF. The CDR3 DNA is TGTGCCAGCAGCTTAGTCGCGGGGCCCTCCTACGAGCAGTACTTC.

The J gene is TRBJ2-7, the V gene TRBV19; D is unresolved. The germline V gene has CDR1 LNHDA and CDR2 SQIVND (reference sequence). CDR3 length: 13 amino acids. V shed 1 base and J shed 3 bases, with 7 bases lying between them. CDR3 sequence (DNA): TGTGCCAGTAGTATAGGTGCCAACTACGAGCAGTACTTC. As protein: CASSIGANYEQYF.

The J gene is TRBJ2-2, the V gene TRBV3-1 (or the pseudogene TRBV3-2), with 9 bases identical to TRBD1. This CDR3 spans 16 amino acids. Germline V gene lookup returns CDR1 LGHDT and CDR2 YNNKEL (reference sequence). With V trimmed by 2 bases and J by 3 bases, 4 bases remained unmatched. The CDR3 loop is CASSQLQGADTGELFF. CDR3 DNA sequence: TGTGCCAGCAGCCAACTACAGGGGGCGGACACCGGGGAGCTGTTTTTT.

This rearrangement joins TRBV29-1 to TRBJ1-5; D call uncertain. CDR1 and CDR2 (germline): SQVTM, ANQGSEA. V shed 4 bases and J shed 2 bases, with 9 bases lying between them. The CDR3 loop spans 13 amino acids. The CDR3 here is CSVAGNGNQPQHF. The CDR3 bases are TGCAGCGTTGCCGGGAACGGCAATCAGCCCCAGCATTTT.